This entry concerns a single TCR beta chain. Its target is unknown. Adult donors, all healthy and HIV-negative, had no recent acute infections or vaccinations. All the donors were Caucasian adults who lived in Nashville, Tennessee. V shed 1 base and J 7 bases; nucleotides not matched to a gene: 9. Germline CDR1 reads SEHNR; CDR2 reads FQNEAQ (reference sequence). This CDR3 is built from 18 residues. The data were taken from a study of shared clonotypes between healthy human individuals. General study findings and limits: Generally, naive subsets came out with larger estimated richness than memory subsets.

Generated by immunoSEQ multiplex PCR, the TCRdb table keeps only in-frame clones and is missing some. Here the sample spans some 1.4 million clones, over 95% being singletons. The sequenced sample consisted of naive CD4+ T cells sorted from blood. The subset is: CD45RA+ positively selected. The chain joins TRBV7-9 to TRBJ2-1; 14 bases fit TRBD2. This sequence was found in a man aged 30-40 years in good health. The CDR3 spells CASSLGGLAGVGSNEQFF. As DNA, the CDR3 is TGTGCCAGCAGCTTAGGGGGACTAGCGGGAGTCGGTAGTAATGAGCAGTTCTTC.